The clone carrying this T cell receptor (beta chain) was recorded only once. What it binds is not known. The sample belongs to a study of shared clonotypes between healthy human individuals. Study as a whole: Contributing individuals were a couple of females and three males aged 18 to 49. General study findings and limits: It was expected that sequencing depth would affect clonotype sharing among donors.

Germline loops: CDR1 SGHDT, CDR2 YYEEEE. Trimming removed 3 bases from V and 2 bases from J; junction bases left unmatched: 3. The CDR3 consists of 14 residues. Some 31,000 T cell genomes (approximately 300 ng DNA) went into each PBMC replicate. The method was immunoSEQ multiplex PCR; TCRdb's version includes in-frame clones alone and lacks a portion of them. This sample carries roughly 500,000 clones, 70% to 80% of them seen once, and the ten largest clones take more than 10%. Sequenced input: PBMCs. The chain combines TRBV5-6 with TRBJ2-5, with 8 bases fitting TRBD1. This receptor was identified in a middle-aged woman in good health. Some clones in this sample may be carry-over from other donors' samples. CDR3 protein: CASSSTGGQETQYF. CDR3 coding DNA: TGTGCCAGCAGCTCTACAGGGGGGCAAGAGACCCAGTACTTC.